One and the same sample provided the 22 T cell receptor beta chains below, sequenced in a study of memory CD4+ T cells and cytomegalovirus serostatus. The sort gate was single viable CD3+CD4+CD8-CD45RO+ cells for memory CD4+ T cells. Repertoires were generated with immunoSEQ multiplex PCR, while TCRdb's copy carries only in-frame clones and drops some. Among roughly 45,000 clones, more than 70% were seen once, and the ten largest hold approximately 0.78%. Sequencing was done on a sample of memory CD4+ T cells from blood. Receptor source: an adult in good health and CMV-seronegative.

This CDR3 is CATSLGQGTGELFF. CDR3 nucleotides: TGTGCCACCAGCCTCGGACAGGGCACCGGGGAGCTGTTTTTT. The chain has TRBV15 and TRBJ2-2; TRBD1 matches at 8 bases. In germline, CDR1 is LNHNV, CDR2 YYDKDF (reference sequence). This CDR3 has 14 residues. Unmatched junction bases numbered 3, after V lost 5 bases and J lost 4 bases.

The CDR3 DNA follows: TGCGCCAGCAGCTCAACGGGACAGGCTAGCTCCTATAATTCACCCCTCCACTTT. Translated: CASSSTGQASSYNSPLHF. This chain connects TRBV5-1 to TRBJ1-6, with 8 bases fitting TRBD1. Germline loops: CDR1 SGHRS, CDR2 YFSETQ. The V gene end was trimmed by 3 bases and the J gene end by 0 bases; junction bases not matched to a gene: 8. The CDR3 consists of 18 residues.

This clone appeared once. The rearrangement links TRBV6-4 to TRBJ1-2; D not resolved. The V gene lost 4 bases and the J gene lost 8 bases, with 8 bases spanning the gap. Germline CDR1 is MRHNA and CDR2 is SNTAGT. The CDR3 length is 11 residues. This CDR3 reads CASSGDLGYTF. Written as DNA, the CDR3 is TGTGCCAGCAGTGGGGATTTGGGCTACACCTTC.

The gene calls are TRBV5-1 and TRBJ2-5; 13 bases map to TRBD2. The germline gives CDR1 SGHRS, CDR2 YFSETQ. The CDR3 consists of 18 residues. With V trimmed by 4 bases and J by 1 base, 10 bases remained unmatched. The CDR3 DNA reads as TGCGCCAGCAGCACCATGACTAGCGGGAGGCCGTCCCAAGAGACCCAGTACTTC. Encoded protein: CASSTMTSGRPSQETQYF. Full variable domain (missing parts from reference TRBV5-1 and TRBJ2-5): KAGVTQTPRYLIKTRGQQVTLSCSPISGHRSVSWYQQTPGQGLQFLFEYFSETQRNKGNFPGRFSGRQFSNSRSEMNVSTLELGDSALYLCASSTMTSGRPSQETQYFGPGTRLLVL.

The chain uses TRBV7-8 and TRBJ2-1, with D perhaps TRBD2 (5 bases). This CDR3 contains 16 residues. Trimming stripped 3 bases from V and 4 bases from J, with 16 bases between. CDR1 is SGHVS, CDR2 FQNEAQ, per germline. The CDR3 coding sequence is TGTGCCAGCAGCTTTAGGACTCCTCTTTTATACAATGAGCAGTTCTTC. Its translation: CASSFRTPLLYNEQFF.

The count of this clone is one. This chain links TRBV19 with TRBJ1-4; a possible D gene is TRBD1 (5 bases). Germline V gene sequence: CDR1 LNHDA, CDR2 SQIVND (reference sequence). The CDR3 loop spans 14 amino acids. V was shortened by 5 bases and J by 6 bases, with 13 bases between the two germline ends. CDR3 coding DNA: TGTGCCAGTAGTCGGGACGGCCGTGATGAAAAACTGTTTTTT. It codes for CASSRDGRDEKLFF.

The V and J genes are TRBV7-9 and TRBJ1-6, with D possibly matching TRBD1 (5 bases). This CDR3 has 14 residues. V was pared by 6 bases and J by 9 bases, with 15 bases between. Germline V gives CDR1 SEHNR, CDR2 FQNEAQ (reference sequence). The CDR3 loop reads CASRAGTESSPLHF. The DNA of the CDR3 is TGTGCCAGCAGAGCCGGGACTGAATCTTCACCCCTCCACTTT.

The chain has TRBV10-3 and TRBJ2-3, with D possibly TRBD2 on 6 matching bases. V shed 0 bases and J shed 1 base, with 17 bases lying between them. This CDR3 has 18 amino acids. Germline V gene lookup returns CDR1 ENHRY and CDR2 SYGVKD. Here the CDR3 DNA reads TGTGCCATCAGTGAGTCGAGGGCGTCTTTAGCGGGCACAGATACGCAGTATTTT. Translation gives CAISESRASLAGTDTQYF.

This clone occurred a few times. The CDR3 loop is CASSYDSKAFF. CDR3 DNA sequence: TGTGCCAGCAGTTACGACAGTAAAGCTTTCTTT. This rearrangement joins TRBV6-5 to TRBJ1-1, with a weak D call TRBD1 (5 bases). Germline values: CDR1 MNHEY, CDR2 SVGAGI. V lost 2 bases and J 9 bases, leaving 7 bases between the germline ends. The CDR3 runs 11 residues.

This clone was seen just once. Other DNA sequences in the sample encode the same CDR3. The CDR3 reads CASSYSNREETQYF. The CDR3 coding sequence is TGTGCCAGCAGTTACTCTAACAGGGAAGAGACCCAGTACTTC. This chain links TRBV6-6 with TRBJ2-5, with D tentatively TRBD1 (6 bases). Germline CDR1 MNHNY, CDR2 SVGAGI (reference sequence). The CDR3 covers 14 residues. V lost 0 bases and J lost 3, with 8 bases in between.

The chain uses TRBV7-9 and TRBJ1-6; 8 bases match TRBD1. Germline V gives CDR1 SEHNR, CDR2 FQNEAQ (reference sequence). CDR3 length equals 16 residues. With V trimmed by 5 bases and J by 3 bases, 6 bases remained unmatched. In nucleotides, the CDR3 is TGTGCCAGCAGCCTAGGACAGGGCTTCTATAATTCACCCCTCCACTTT. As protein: CASSLGQGFYNSPLHF. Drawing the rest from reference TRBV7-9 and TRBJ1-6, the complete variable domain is DTGVSQNPRHKITKRGQNVTFRCDPISEHNRLYWYRQTLGQGPEFLTYFQNEAQLEKSRLLSDRFSAERPKGSFSTLEIQRTEQGDSAMYLCASSLGQGFYNSPLHFGNGTRLTVT.

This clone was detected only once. CDR3 amino acids: CASSIRRGGTDTQYF. The CDR3 bases are TGTGCCAGTAGTATAAGAAGGGGGGGCACAGATACGCAGTATTTT. This chain connects TRBV19 to TRBJ2-3; either TRBD1 or TRBD2 may fit D (6 bases each). Germline V gives CDR1 LNHDA, CDR2 SQIVND (reference sequence). Trimming stripped 2 bases from V and 1 base from J, with 10 bases between. The CDR3 is 15 amino acids.

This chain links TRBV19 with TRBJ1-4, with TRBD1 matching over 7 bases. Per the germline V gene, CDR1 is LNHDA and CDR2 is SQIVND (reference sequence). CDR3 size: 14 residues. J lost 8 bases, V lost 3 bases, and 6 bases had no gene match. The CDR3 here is CASSMTGQIEKLFF. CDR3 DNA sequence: TGTGCCAGTAGTATGACGGGACAGATCGAAAAACTGTTTTTT. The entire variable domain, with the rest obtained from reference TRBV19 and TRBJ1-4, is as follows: DGGITQSPKYLFRKEGQNVTLSCEQNLNHDAMYWYRQDPGQGLRLIYYSQIVNDFQKGDIAEGYSVSREKKESFPLTVTSAQKNPTAFYLCASSMTGQIEKLFFGSGTQLSVL.

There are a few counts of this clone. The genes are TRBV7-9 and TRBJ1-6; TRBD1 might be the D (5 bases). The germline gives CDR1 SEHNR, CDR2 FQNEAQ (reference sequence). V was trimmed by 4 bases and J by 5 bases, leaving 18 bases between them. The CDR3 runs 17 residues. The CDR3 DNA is TGTGCCAGCAGCTCTCCCCGGGACCGACGAGATAATTCACCCCTCCACTTT. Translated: CASSSPRDRRDNSPLHF.

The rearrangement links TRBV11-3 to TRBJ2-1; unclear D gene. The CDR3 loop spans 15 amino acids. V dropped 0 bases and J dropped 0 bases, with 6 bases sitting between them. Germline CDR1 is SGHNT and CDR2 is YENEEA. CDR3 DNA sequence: TGTGCCAGCAGCTTAGAAGTGAGCTCCTACAATGAGCAGTTCTTC. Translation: CASSLEVSSYNEQFF. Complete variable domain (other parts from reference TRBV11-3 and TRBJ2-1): EAGVVQSPRYKIIEKKQPVAFWCNPISGHNTLYWYLQNLGQGPELLIRYENEEAVDDSQLPKDRFSAERLKGVDSTLKIQPAELGDSAVYLCASSLEVSSYNEQFFGPGTRLTVL.

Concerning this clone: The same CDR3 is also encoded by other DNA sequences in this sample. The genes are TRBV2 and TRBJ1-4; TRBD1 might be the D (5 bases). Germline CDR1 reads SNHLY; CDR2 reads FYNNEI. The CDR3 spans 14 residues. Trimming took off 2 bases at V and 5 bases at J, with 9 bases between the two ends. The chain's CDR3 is CASSERQGNEKLFF. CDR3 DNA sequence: TGTGCCAGCAGTGAACGGCAGGGAAATGAAAAACTGTTTTTT.

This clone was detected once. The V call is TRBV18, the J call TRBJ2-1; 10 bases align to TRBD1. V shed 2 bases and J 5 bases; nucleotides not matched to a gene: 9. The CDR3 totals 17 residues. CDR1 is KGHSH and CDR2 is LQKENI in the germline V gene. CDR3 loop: CASSPRRGGTGDNEQFF. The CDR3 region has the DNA TGTGCCAGCTCACCAAGGAGAGGCGGGACAGGGGACAATGAGCAGTTCTTC.

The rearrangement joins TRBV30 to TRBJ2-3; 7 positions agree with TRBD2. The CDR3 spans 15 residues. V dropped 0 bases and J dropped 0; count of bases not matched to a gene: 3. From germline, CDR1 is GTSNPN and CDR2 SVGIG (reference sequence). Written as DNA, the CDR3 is TGTGCCTGGAGTGTAAGGGGACTAAGCACAGATACGCAGTATTTT. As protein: CAWSVRGLSTDTQYF.

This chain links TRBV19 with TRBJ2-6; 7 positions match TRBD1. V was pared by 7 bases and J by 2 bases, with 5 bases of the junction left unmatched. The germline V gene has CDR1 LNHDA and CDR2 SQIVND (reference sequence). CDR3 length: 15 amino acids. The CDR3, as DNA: TGTGCCAGTAATACCGACAGGGCTGGGGCCAACGTCCTGACTTTC. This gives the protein CASNTDRAGANVLTF.

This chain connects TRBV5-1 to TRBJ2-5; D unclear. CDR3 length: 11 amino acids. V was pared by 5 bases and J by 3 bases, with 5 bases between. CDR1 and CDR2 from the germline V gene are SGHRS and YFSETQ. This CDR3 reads CASSTEETQYF. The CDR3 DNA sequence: TGCGCCAGCAGTACGGAAGAGACCCAGTACTTC. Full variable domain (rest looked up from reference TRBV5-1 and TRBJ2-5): KAGVTQTPRYLIKTRGQQVTLSCSPISGHRSVSWYQQTPGQGLQFLFEYFSETQRNKGNFPGRFSGRQFSNSRSEMNVSTLELGDSALYLCASSTEETQYFGPGTRLLVL.

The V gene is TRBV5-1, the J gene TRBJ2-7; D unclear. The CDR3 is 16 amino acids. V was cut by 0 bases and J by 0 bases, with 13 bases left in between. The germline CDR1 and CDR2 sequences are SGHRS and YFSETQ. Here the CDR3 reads CASSLDSARPSYEQYF. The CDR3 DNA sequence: TGCGCCAGCAGCTTGGACAGCGCCCGACCCTCCTACGAGCAGTACTTC.

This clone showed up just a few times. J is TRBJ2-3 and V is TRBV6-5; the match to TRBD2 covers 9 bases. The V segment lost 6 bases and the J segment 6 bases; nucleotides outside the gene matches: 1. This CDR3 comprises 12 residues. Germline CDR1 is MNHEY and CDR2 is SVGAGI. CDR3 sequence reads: CASRGTSDTQYF. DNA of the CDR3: TGTGCCAGCAGGGGGACTAGCGATACGCAGTATTTT.